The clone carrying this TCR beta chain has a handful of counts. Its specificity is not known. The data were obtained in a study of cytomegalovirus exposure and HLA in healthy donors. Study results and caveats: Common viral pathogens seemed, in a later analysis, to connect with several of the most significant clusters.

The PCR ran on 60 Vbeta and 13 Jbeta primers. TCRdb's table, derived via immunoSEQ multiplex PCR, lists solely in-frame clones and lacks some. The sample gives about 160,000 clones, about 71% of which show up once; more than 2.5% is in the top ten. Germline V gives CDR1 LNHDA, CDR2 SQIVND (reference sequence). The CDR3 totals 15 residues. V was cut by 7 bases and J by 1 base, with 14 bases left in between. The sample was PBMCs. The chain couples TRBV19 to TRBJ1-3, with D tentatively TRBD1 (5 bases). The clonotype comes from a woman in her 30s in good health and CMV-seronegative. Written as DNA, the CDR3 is TGTGCCAGTACCTGGGACTGGCCATCTGGAAACACCATATATTTT. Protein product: CASTWDWPSGNTIYF.